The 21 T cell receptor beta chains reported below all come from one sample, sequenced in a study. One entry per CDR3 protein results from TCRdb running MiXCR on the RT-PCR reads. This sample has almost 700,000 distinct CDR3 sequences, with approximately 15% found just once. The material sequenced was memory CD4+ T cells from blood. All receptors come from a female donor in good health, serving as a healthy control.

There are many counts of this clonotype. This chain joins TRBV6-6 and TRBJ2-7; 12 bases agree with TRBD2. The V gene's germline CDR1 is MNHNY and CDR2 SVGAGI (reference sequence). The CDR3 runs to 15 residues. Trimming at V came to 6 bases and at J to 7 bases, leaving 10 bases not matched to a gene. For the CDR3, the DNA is TGTGCCAGCAGCTCCTCGACTAGCGGGAGAGTGGAGCAGTACTTC. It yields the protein CASSSSTSGRVEQYF.

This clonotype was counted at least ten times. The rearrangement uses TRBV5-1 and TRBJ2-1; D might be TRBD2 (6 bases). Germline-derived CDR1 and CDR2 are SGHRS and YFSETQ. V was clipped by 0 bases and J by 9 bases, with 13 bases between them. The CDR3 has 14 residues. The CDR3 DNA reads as TGCGCCAGCAGCTTGGGGGACCCCGGGGGTGAGCAGTTCTTC. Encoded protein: CASSLGDPGGEQFF.

CDR3 region: CAWTSGTSGRAWLVNIQYF. CDR3 nucleotide sequence: TGTGCCTGGACCTCTGGGACTAGCGGGAGGGCCTGGTTGGTAAACATTCAGTACTTC. The gene calls are TRBV30 and TRBJ2-4; 16 bases agree with TRBD2. CDR1 is GTSNPN, CDR2 SVGIG, per germline (reference sequence). The CDR3 consists of 19 residues. V was clipped by 4 bases and J by 6 bases; unmatched bases: 15.

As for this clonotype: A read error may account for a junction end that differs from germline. The CDR3, as DNA: TGTGCCAGTCAATGGACTAGCGGCACGGATACGCAGTATTTT. Protein product: CASQWTSGTDTQYF. V and J are TRBV7-2 and TRBJ2-3; 10 nucleotides line up with TRBD2. In germline, CDR1 is SGHTA, CDR2 FQGNSA. The CDR3 is made up of 14 amino acids.

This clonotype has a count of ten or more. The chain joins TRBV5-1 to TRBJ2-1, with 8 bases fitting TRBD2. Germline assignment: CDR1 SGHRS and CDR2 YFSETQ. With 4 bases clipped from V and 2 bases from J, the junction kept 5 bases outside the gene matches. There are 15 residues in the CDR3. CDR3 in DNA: TGCGCCAGCAGCAGTAGCGGGGACCCCTACAATGAGCAGTTCTTC. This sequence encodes CASSSSGDPYNEQFF.

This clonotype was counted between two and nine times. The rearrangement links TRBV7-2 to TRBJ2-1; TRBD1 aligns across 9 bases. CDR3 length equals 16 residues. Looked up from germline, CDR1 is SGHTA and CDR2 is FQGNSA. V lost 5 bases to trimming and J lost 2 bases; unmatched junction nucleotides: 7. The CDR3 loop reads CASSVPGQGTYNEQFF. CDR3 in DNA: TGTGCCAGCAGCGTACCGGGACAGGGTACCTACAATGAGCAGTTCTTC.

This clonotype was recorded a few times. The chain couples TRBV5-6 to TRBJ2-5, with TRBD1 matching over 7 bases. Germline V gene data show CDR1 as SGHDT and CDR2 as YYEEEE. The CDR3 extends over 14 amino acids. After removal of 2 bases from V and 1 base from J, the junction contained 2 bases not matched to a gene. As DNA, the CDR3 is TGTGCCAGCAGCTTTACAGGGGCCCAAGAGACCCAGTACTTC. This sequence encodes CASSFTGAQETQYF.

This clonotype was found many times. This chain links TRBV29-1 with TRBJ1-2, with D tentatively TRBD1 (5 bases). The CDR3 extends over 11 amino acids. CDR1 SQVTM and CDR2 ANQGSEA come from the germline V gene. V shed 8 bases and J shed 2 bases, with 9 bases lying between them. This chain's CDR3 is CSLGENYGYTF. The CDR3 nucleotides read TGCAGCTTGGGGGAAAACTATGGCTACACCTTC.

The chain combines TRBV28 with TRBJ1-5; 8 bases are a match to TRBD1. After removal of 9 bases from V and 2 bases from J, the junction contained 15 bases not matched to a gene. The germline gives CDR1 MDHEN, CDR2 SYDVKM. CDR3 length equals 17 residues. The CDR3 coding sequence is TGTGCCAGTAGCGGGATCTCGCAGGGGGCAGGCAATCAGCCCCAGCATTTT. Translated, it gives CASSGISQGAGNQPQHF.

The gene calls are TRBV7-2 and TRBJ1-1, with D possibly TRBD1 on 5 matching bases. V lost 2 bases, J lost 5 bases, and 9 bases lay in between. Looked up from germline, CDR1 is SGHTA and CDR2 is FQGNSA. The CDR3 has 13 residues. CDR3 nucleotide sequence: TGTGCCAGCAGCTTAAGACAGAGAACTGAAGCTTTCTTT. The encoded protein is CASSLRQRTEAFF.

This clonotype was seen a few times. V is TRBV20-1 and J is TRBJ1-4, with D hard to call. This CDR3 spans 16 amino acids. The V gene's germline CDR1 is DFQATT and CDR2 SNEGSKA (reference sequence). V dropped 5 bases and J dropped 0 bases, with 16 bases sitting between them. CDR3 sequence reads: CSAPRGTTATNEKLFF. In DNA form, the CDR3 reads TGCAGTGCTCCCCGCGGAACAACGGCAACTAATGAAAAACTGTTTTTT.

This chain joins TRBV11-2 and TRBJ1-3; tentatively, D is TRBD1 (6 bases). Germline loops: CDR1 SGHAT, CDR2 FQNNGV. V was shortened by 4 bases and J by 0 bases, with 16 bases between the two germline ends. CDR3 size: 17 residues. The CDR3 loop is CASSSRGTGNSGNTIYF. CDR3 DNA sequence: TGTGCCAGCAGCTCTAGGGGCACAGGGAACTCTGGAAACACCATATATTTT.

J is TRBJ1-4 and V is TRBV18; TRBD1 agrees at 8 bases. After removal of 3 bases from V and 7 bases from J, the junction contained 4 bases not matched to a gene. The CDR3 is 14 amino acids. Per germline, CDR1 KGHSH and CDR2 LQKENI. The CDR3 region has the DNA TGTGCCAGCTCACCGGCAGGGGGCTTTGAAAAACTGTTTTTT. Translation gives CASSPAGGFEKLFF.

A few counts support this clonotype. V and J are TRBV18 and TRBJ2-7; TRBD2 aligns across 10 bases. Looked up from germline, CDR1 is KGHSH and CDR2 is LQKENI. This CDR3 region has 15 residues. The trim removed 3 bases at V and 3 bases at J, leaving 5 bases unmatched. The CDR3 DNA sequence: TGTGCCAGCTCACCCACCGGACTAGCGGACTACGAGCAGTACTTC. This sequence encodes CASSPTGLADYEQYF.

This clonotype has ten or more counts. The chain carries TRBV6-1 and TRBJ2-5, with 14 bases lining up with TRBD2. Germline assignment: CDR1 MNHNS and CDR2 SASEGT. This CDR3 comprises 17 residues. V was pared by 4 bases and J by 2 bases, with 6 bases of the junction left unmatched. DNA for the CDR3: TGTGCCAGCAGTGCCGGGTGGACTAGCGGGAGGCAAGAGACCCAGTACTTC. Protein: CASSAGWTSGRQETQYF.

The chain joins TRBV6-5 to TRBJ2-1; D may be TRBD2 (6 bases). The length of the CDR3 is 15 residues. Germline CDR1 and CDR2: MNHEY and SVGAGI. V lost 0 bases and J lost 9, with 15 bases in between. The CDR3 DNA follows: TGTGCCAGCAGTTACTCTGGAGGGCTCTTTGGTGAGCAGTTCTTC. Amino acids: CASSYSGGLFGEQFF.

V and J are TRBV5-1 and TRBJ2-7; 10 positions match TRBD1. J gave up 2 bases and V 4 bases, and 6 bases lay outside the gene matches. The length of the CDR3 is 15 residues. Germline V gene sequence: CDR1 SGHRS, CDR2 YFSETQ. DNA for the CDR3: TGCGCCAGCAGCATAGCCGGGACAGGGGCCTACGAGCAGTACTTC. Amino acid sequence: CASSIAGTGAYEQYF.

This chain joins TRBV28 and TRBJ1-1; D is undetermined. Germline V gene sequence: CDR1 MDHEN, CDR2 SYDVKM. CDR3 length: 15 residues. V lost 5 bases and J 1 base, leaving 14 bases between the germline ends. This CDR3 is CASSPQEGQNTEAFF. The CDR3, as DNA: TGTGCCAGCAGTCCCCAGGAGGGCCAGAACACTGAAGCTTTCTTT.

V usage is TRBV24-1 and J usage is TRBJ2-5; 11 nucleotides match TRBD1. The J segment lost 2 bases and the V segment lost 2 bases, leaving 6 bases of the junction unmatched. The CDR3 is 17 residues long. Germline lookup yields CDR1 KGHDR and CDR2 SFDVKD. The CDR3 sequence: CATSDSGTGGIQETQYF. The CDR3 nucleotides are TGTGCCACCAGTGATTCCGGGACAGGGGGTATACAAGAGACCCAGTACTTC.

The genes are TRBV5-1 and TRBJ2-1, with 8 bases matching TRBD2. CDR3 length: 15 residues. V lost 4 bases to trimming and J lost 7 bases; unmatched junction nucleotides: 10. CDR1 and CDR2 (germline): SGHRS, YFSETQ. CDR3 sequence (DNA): TGCGCCAGCAGCGGGGGGAGCGGGAGCTTAAATGAGCAGTTCTTC. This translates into CASSGGSGSLNEQFF.

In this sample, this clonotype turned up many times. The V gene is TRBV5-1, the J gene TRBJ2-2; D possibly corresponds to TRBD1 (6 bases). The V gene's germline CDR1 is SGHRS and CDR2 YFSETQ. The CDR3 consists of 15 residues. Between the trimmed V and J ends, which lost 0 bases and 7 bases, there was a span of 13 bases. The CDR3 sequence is CASSLGSGDNGELFF. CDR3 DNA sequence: TGCGCCAGCAGCTTGGGTTCAGGGGATAACGGGGAGCTGTTTTTT.